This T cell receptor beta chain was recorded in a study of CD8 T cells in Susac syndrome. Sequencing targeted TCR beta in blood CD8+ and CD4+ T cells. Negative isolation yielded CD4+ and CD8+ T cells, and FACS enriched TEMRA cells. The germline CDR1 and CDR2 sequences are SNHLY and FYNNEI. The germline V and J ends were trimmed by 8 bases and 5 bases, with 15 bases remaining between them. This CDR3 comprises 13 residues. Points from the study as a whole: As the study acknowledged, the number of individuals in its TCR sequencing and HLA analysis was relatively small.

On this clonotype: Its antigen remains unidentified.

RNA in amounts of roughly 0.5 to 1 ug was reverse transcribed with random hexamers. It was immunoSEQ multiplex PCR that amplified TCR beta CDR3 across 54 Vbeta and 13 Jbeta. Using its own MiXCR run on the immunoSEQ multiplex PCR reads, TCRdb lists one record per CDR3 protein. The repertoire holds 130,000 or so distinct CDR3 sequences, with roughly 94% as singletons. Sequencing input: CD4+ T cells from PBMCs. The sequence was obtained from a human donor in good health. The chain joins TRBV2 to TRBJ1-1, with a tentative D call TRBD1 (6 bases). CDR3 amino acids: CASQTGYGTEAFF. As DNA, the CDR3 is TGTGCCAGCCAAACAGGGTATGGTACTGAAGCTTTCTTT.